This TCR beta chain is from a study of T cell changes during pregnancy in multiple sclerosis. Only one count was recorded for this clone. The CDR3 is 14 amino acids. Germline V gene sequence: CDR1 SNHLY, CDR2 FYNNEI. The junction had 2 bases not matched to a gene; V was cut back by 2 bases and J by 2 bases. Libraries were prepared by immunoSEQ multiplex PCR; TCRdb keeps only in-frame clonotypes and omits some of them. The table includes about 36,000 clones, 92% detected once. The sequencing here drew on CD4+ T cells from peripheral blood mononuclear cells, taken after pregnancy. This receptor was taken from a female donor with multiple sclerosis, enrolled in a pregnancy study. The V and J genes are TRBV2 and TRBJ2-7, with 8 nucleotides matching TRBD1. In DNA form, the CDR3 reads TGTGCCAGCAGTGAAACGGGACAGGCCTACGAGCAGTACTTC. Its protein product is CASSETGQAYEQYF.